These T cell receptor beta chains were read from a single sample in a study of cytomegalovirus exposure and HLA in healthy donors. Repertoires were generated with immunoSEQ multiplex PCR, while TCRdb's copy carries only in-frame clones and drops some. The data hold around 200,000 clones, with more than 80% observed a single time. Sequencing used PBMCs. The receptors derive from a woman aged 50 to 60 in good health and CMV-seropositive. Each CDR3 is given with its conserved first and last residue. The order of the fields is J gene, CDR3 length, D gene, V gene, clone size, CDR3 DNA, CDR3 protein. The D gene is left open where the match is weak. Some rows have no size entry. The others give once, few or many, or a class for an expanded clone.

J: TRBJ1-2; length: 13; D: .; V: TRBV6-6; size: .; DNA: TGTGCCAGCAGTCCCCAAGCCCTGGATGGCTACACCTTC; CDR3: CASSPQALDGYTF
J: TRBJ2-7; length: 13; D: .; V: TRBV11-2; size: .; DNA: TGTGCCAGCAGCTTGGGGCCAGCCTACGAGCAGTACTTC; CDR3: CASSLGPAYEQYF
J: TRBJ2-7; length: 15; D: TRBD2; V: TRBV14; size: few; DNA: TGTGCCAGCAGCTATAGCGGGGGAACTCCCTACGAGCAGTACTTC; CDR3: CASSYSGGTPYEQYF
J: TRBJ1-4; length: 13; D: .; V: TRBV7-2; size: .; DNA: TGTGCCAGCAGCTTTGGGCTCCGGGAAAAACTGTTTTTT; CDR3: CASSFGLREKLFF
J: TRBJ2-3; length: 16; D: TRBD2; V: TRBV7-2; size: .; DNA: TGTGCCAGCAGTCCCCGGACTAGCGGCCGCACAGATACGCAGTATTTT; CDR3: CASSPRTSGRTDTQYF
J: TRBJ2-7; length: 12; D: .; V: TRBV2; size: once; DNA: TGTGCCAGCAGTGTAGAGGCATACGAGCAGTACTTC; CDR3: CASSVEAYEQYF
J: TRBJ2-2; length: 15; D: .; V: TRBV6-5; size: .; DNA: TGTGCCAGCAGCCGGACAGACCTTTCCTCCGGGGAGCTGTTTTTT; CDR3: CASSRTDLSSGELFF
J: TRBJ1-2; length: 12; D: .; V: TRBV30; size: .; DNA: TGTGCCTGGTCACAGAAGTCCTATGGCTACACCTTC; CDR3: CAWSQKSYGYTF
J: TRBJ2-2; length: 16; D: .; V: TRBV7-6; size: .; DNA: TGTGCCAGCAGCTTAGCGATCGCGGATCACGCCGGGGAGCTGTTTTTT; CDR3: CASSLAIADHAGELFF
J: TRBJ2-2; length: 15; D: TRBD1; V: TRBV6-1; size: once; DNA: TGTGCCAGCAGTGCAGGGACAGGTCCCACCGGGGAGCTGTTTTTT; CDR3: CASSAGTGPTGELFF
J: TRBJ1-2; length: 14; D: .; V: TRBV18; size: few; DNA: TGTGCCAGCTCACCTCCATCACAGGAGTATGGCTACACCTTC; CDR3: CASSPPSQEYGYTF
J: TRBJ2-7; length: 15; D: .; V: TRBV27; size: once; DNA: TGTGCCAGCAGGCTCCTTCCTGATAGCTCCTACGAGCAGTACTTC; CDR3: CASRLLPDSSYEQYF
J: TRBJ2-7; length: 13; D: .; V: TRBV6-6; size: .; DNA: TGTGCCAGCAGTTATGAGGCGAGCTACGAGCAGTACTTC; CDR3: CASSYEASYEQYF
J: TRBJ2-1; length: 14; D: .; V: TRBV5-1; size: .; DNA: TGCGCCAGCAGTTACGGACAGTCCTACAATGAGCAGTTCTTC; CDR3: CASSYGQSYNEQFF
J: TRBJ1-2; length: 13; D: .; V: TRBV6-1; size: .; DNA: TGTGCCAGCAGTGGTTCATTCGGGGGTGGCTACACCTTC; CDR3: CASSGSFGGGYTF
J: TRBJ2-1; length: 11; D: .; V: TRBV6-6; size: .; DNA: TGTGCCAGCAGCCCATACAATGAGCAGTTCTTC; CDR3: CASSPYNEQFF
J: TRBJ2-7; length: 13; D: .; V: TRBV4-3; size: once; DNA: TGCGCCAGCAGCCAAGTGGAGAACTACGAGCAGTACTTC; CDR3: CASSQVENYEQYF
J: TRBJ1-1; length: 14; D: TRBD1; V: TRBV6-5; size: .; DNA: TGTGCCAGCAGTCGGGGACAGGGGGCCACTGAAGCTTTCTTT; CDR3: CASSRGQGATEAFF
J: TRBJ2-7; length: 15; D: .; V: TRBV9; size: .; DNA: TGTGCCAGCAGCGTCACAGGGGAGGAGGTTAACGAGCAGTACTTC; CDR3: CASSVTGEEVNEQYF
J: TRBJ2-3; length: 11; D: .; V: TRBV20-1; size: .; DNA: TGCAGTGTCAGAACCCTAGATACGCAGTATTTT; CDR3: CSVRTLDTQYF
J: TRBJ2-6; length: 18; D: TRBD2; V: TRBV7-6; size: .; DNA: TGTGCCAGCAGCTTAGAGGTCTGGGGGGGCTCTGGGGCCAACGTCCTGACTTTC; CDR3: CASSLEVWGGSGANVLTF
J: TRBJ1-5; length: 13; D: .; V: TRBV15; size: once; DNA: TGTGCCACCAGTAACAGGGTTCAATATCCCCAGCATTTT; CDR3: CATSNRVQYPQHF
J: TRBJ2-2; length: 14; D: .; V: TRBV7-6; size: .; DNA: TGTGCCAGCAGGCCGACAGGGAACACCGGGGAGCTGTTTTTT; CDR3: CASRPTGNTGELFF
J: TRBJ2-3; length: 14; D: TRBD2; V: TRBV7-2; size: .; DNA: TGTGCCAGCAGCTGGACTAGCAGCACAGATACGCAGTATTTT; CDR3: CASSWTSSTDTQYF
J: TRBJ1-2; length: 15; D: TRBD1; V: TRBV5-6; size: .; DNA: TGTGCCAGCAGCCTGGGACAGGGCCGTAACTATGGCTACACCTTC; CDR3: CASSLGQGRNYGYTF
J: TRBJ2-5; length: 15; D: TRBD2; V: TRBV5-4; size: .; DNA: TGTGCCAGCAGCTTTAGCGGGGGGGCCGTGGAGACCCAGTACTTC; CDR3: CASSFSGGAVETQYF
J: TRBJ1-2; length: 13; D: .; V: TRBV27; size: once; DNA: TGTGCCAGCTTGCTGGGGCCAGTCTATGGCTACACCTTC; CDR3: CASLLGPVYGYTF
J: TRBJ2-7; length: 16; D: TRBD1; V: TRBV11-3; size: .; DNA: TGTGCCAGCAGCTTAGATAAACCGGGACAGACCTACGAGCAGTACTTC; CDR3: CASSLDKPGQTYEQYF
J: TRBJ2-1; length: 16; D: TRBD2; V: TRBV11-2; size: .; DNA: TGTGCCAGCAGCTTAGATACGGGACTAAACTACAATGAGCAGTTCTTC; CDR3: CASSLDTGLNYNEQFF
J: TRBJ2-2; length: 14; D: TRBD2; V: TRBV6-1; size: .; DNA: TGTGCCAGCAGCCTAGCGGGGGGGACCGGGGAGCTGTTTTTT; CDR3: CASSLAGGTGELFF
J: TRBJ1-3; length: 15; D: .; V: TRBV11-2; size: .; DNA: TGTGCCAGCAGCTTAGGTGGAGGGGTAGGAAACACCATATATTTT; CDR3: CASSLGGGVGNTIYF
J: TRBJ1-6; length: 12; D: .; V: TRBV9; size: .; DNA: TGTGCCAGCAGCTCCGCGGATTCACCCCTCCCCTTT; CDR3: CASSSADSPLPF
J: TRBJ1-6; length: 17; D: TRBD1; V: TRBV4-1; size: few; DNA: TGCGCCAGCAGCCAAGAAGGGGTCGGGACAGGGGGATCACCCCTCCACTTT; CDR3: CASSQEGVGTGGSPLHF
J: TRBJ2-2; length: 14; D: .; V: TRBV7-2; size: .; DNA: TGTGCCAGCAGCTCAAGCGGGAACACCGGGGAGCTGTTTTTT; CDR3: CASSSSGNTGELFF
J: TRBJ1-2; length: 15; D: .; V: TRBV4-1; size: .; DNA: TGCGCCAGCAGCCAAGATGAGAGGACTATGTATGGCTACACCTTC; CDR3: CASSQDERTMYGYTF
J: TRBJ1-6; length: 13; D: .; V: TRBV5-8; size: .; DNA: TGCGCCAGCAGCCAAGATAGAGGATCACCCCTCCACTTT; CDR3: CASSQDRGSPLHF
J: TRBJ2-7; length: 15; D: TRBD1; V: TRBV30; size: .; DNA: TGTGCCTGGAGTGTATCGCCAGGGGGCGCCTACGAGCAGTACTTC; CDR3: CAWSVSPGGAYEQYF
J: TRBJ1-1; length: 14; D: .; V: TRBV11-2; size: .; DNA: TGTGCCAGCAGCTTAGATCCCGCGGGGCAGTCCACCACGTTT; CDR3: CASSLDPAGQSTTF
J: TRBJ2-1; length: 17; D: TRBD2; V: TRBV14; size: .; DNA: TGTGCCAGCAGCCAAGATCGAAGTAGCGGGGCGTACAATGAGCAGTTCTTC; CDR3: CASSQDRSSGAYNEQFF
J: TRBJ2-7; length: 12; D: .; V: TRBV19; size: .; DNA: TGTGCCAGCGGTAATAGCTCCTACGAGCAGTACTTC; CDR3: CASGNSSYEQYF
J: TRBJ2-5; length: 14; D: .; V: TRBV7-2; size: .; DNA: TGTGCCAGCAGCTTACAGGTTACTAGGGAGACCCAGTACTTC; CDR3: CASSLQVTRETQYF
J: TRBJ2-2; length: 15; D: .; V: TRBV11-1; size: .; DNA: TGTGCCAGCAGCTCTTCCAGGGTGCGCACCGGGGAGCTGTTTTTT; CDR3: CASSSSRVRTGELFF
J: TRBJ1-4; length: 12; D: .; V: TRBV6-6; size: .; DNA: TGTGCCAGCAGTAGGAGGGACGAAAAACTGTTTTTT; CDR3: CASSRRDEKLFF
J: TRBJ1-6; length: 14; D: TRBD1; V: TRBV27; size: .; DNA: TGTGCCAGCAGTCGACAGGGAGTATGGTCACCCCTCCACTTT; CDR3: CASSRQGVWSPLHF
J: TRBJ2-5; length: 16; D: TRBD2; V: TRBV30; size: .; DNA: TGTGCCTGGAGTGTAGATCGTGGTAGCGGGGGGGTGACCCAGTACTTC; CDR3: CAWSVDRGSGGVTQYF
J: TRBJ2-4; length: 14; D: .; V: TRBV6-5; size: .; DNA: TGTGCCAGCAGGGTAGCGGAAGCCAAAAACATTCAGTACTTC; CDR3: CASRVAEAKNIQYF
J: TRBJ1-1; length: 13; D: .; V: TRBV7-2; size: .; DNA: TGTGCCAGCAGCCTAAGGACAGACACGGGTGCTTTCTTT; CDR3: CASSLRTDTGAFF
J: TRBJ2-2; length: 16; D: .; V: TRBV4-1; size: .; DNA: TGCGCCAGCAGCCCGAGACAGGAGTCAAACACCGGGGAGCTGTTTTTT; CDR3: CASSPRQESNTGELFF
J: TRBJ1-4; length: 12; D: .; V: TRBV28; size: .; DNA: TGTGCCAGCACGTCGGGATATGAAAAACTGTTTTTT; CDR3: CASTSGYEKLFF
J: TRBJ1-1; length: 15; D: .; V: TRBV6-5; size: .; DNA: TGTGCCAGCAGTTACTTAGTGAGCAAGAACACTGAAGCTTTCTTT; CDR3: CASSYLVSKNTEAFF
J: TRBJ2-1; length: 14; D: .; V: TRBV11-3; size: few; DNA: TGTGCCAGCAGCGGACCGCAACCGGGGAATGAGCAGTTCTTC; CDR3: CASSGPQPGNEQFF
J: TRBJ2-5; length: 14; D: TRBD2; V: TRBV6-5; size: .; DNA: TGTGCCAGCAGAACCCCCGGGACTAGCAGGGAGCAGTACTTC; CDR3: CASRTPGTSREQYF
J: TRBJ2-1; length: 14; D: .; V: TRBV5-1; size: .; DNA: TGCGCCAGCAGCTTGTCTCAGGGAAAGAATGAGCAGTTCTTC; CDR3: CASSLSQGKNEQFF
J: TRBJ2-7; length: 13; D: TRBD1; V: TRBV6-5; size: few; DNA: TGTGCCAGCGGGGACAGGGGGACCTACGAGCAGTACTTC; CDR3: CASGDRGTYEQYF
J: TRBJ1-1; length: 16; D: TRBD1; V: TRBV6-5; size: few; DNA: TGTGCCAGCAGTTACTCGGAGGGGGCAGGGGAAACTGAAGCTTTCTTT; CDR3: CASSYSEGAGETEAFF
J: TRBJ2-2; length: 16; D: TRBD1; V: TRBV18; size: .; DNA: TGTGCCAGCTCACCAGCCGGGACAGGGTATCTCGGGGAGCTGTTTTTT; CDR3: CASSPAGTGYLGELFF
J: TRBJ2-5; length: 15; D: .; V: TRBV5-1; size: .; DNA: TGCGCCAGCAGCTCGGACGGGGTGGTAGAAGAGACCCAGTACTTC; CDR3: CASSSDGVVEETQYF